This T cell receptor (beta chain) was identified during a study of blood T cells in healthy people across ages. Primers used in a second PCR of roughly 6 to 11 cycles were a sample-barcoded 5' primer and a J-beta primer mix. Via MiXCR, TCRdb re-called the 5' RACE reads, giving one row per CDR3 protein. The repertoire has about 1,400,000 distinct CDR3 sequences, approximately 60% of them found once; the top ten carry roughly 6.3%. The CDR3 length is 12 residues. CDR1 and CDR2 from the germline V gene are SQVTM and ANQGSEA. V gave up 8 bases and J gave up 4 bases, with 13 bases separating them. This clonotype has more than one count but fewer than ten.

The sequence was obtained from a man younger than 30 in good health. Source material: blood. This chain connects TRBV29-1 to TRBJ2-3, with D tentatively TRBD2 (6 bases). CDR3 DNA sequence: TGCAGCAAATCGGCGGGGTCAGATACGCAGTATTTT. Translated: CSKSAGSDTQYF.